Below are 24 T cell receptor beta chains sequenced from a single sample in a study of shared clonotypes between healthy human individuals (dated by TCRdb to 2020 to 2022). Library preparation was by the immunoSEQ multiplex PCR assay. The table comes from immuneACCESS by way of TCRdb, which keeps in-frame sequences with V and J called. Part of the clones is missing from these tables; in studies checked, under half for an unresolved V gene and the rest for unknown reasons. Present in this sample are roughly 1 million clones, approximately 72% of which were seen just once. Less than 1.5% of the sample is in the top ten clones. The sequenced material came from memory CD4+ T cells sorted from blood. The cell subset or site label of this sample denotes: CD45RA-negative fraction. These receptors were obtained from a man aged 18 to 29 in good health.

V usage is TRBV18 and J usage is TRBJ2-7; tentative D call: TRBD2 (5 bases). CDR1 KGHSH and CDR2 LQKENI come from the germline V gene. The germline V and J ends were trimmed by 1 base and 6 bases, with 10 bases remaining between them. The CDR3 sequence is 13 residues long. CDR3 loop: CASSPLEGGEQYF. The CDR3 nucleotides are TGTGCCAGCTCACCACTCGAGGGTGGCGAGCAGTACTTC.

The chain employs TRBV7-8 and TRBJ2-7, with TRBD1 matching 11 bases. Trimming removed 1 base from V and 1 base from J; junction bases left unmatched: 0. The germline V gene encodes CDR1 SGHVS and CDR2 FQNEAQ. This CDR3 comprises 15 residues. In DNA form, the CDR3 reads TGTGCCAGCAGCTTAGGGGACAGGGGGTCCTACGAGCAGTACTTC. The encoded protein is CASSLGDRGSYEQYF.

The gene calls are TRBV13 and TRBJ2-7; 9 bases agree with TRBD2. V lost 2 bases to trimming and J lost 0 bases; unmatched junction nucleotides: 5. Germline CDR1 reads PRHDT; CDR2 reads FYEKMQ (reference sequence). The CDR3 spans 16 residues. This chain's CDR3 is CASSLRPAGGSYEQYF. CDR3 DNA sequence: TGTGCCAGCAGCTTAAGACCAGCGGGAGGCTCCTACGAGCAGTACTTC.

This clone came up many times. The gene calls are TRBV30 and TRBJ1-2; TRBD1 matches at 7 bases. The germline gives CDR1 GTSNPN, CDR2 SVGIG (reference sequence). This CDR3 has 16 amino acids. The ends lost 8 bases at V and 8 bases at J; junction bases unmatched: 23. Here the CDR3 DNA reads TGTGCCCGTAACCTTCCCGGAAGGGGGCCAGACTCCGGCTACACCTTC. Residues: CARNLPGRGPDSGYTF.

Details on this clone: This may arise from a read error, as a much more abundant clone is one base away. The same CDR3 can be traced to other DNA sequences in this sample. V gene TRBV5-1 combines with J gene TRBJ1-1; D is unresolved. The CDR3 runs 13 residues. Per germline, CDR1 SGHRS and CDR2 YFSETQ. Trimming took off 0 bases at V and 1 base at J, with 4 bases between the two ends. CDR3 amino acids: CASSLGENTEAFF. CDR3 coding DNA: TGCGCCAGCAGCTTGGGGGAGAACACTGAAGCTTTCTTT.

This clone was counted a few times. This sample includes further DNA sequences coding for the same CDR3. The chain combines TRBV11-3 with TRBJ2-3; unclear D gene. The CDR3 covers 12 residues. The germline gives CDR1 SGHNT, CDR2 YENEEA. With 0 bases removed from V and 5 bases from J, the gap between germline ends came to 3 bases. The CDR3 is CASSLDGDTQYF. The DNA of the CDR3 is TGTGCCAGCAGCTTAGACGGAGATACGCAGTATTTT.

In regard to this clone: One end of the junction varies from germline; a read error may be responsible. This chain uses TRBV30 with TRBJ2-5; D tentatively fits TRBD1 or TRBD2 (5 bases each). The CDR3 totals 13 residues. CDR1 and CDR2 (germline): GTSNPN, SVGIG (reference sequence). This chain's CDR3 is CAWLGARQETRYF. CDR3 DNA sequence: TGTGCCTGGCTCGGGGCGCGCCAAGAGACCCGGTACTTC. Based on the CDR3 plus reference TRBV30 and TRBJ2-5, the full variable domain is SQTIHQWPATLVQPVGSPLSLECTVEGTSNPNLYWYRQAAGRGLQLLFYSVGIGQISSEVPQNLSASRPQDRQFILSSKKLLLSDSGFYLCAWLGARQETRYFGPGTRLLVL.

This chain connects TRBV7-2 to TRBJ2-7, with 12 bases fitting TRBD2. CDR1 is SGHTA, CDR2 FQGNSA, per germline. Trimming removed 6 bases from V and 5 bases from J; junction bases left unmatched: 8. The CDR3 is made up of 15 amino acids. The CDR3 sequence is CASRLGLAGIDEQYF. CDR3 in DNA: TGTGCCAGCAGACTAGGACTAGCGGGAATTGACGAGCAGTACTTC.

J is TRBJ2-5 and V is TRBV7-8, with 12 bases aligning to TRBD2. Germline V gene lookup returns CDR1 SGHVS and CDR2 FQNEAQ. The CDR3 runs 17 residues. Germline trimming cut 6 bases from V and 4 bases from J; bases unmatched to any gene: 12. CDR3 coding DNA: TGTGCCAGCAGTGAGGGGCGACTAGCGGGAGTTCGAGAGACCCAGTACTTC. Amino acid sequence: CASSEGRLAGVRETQYF.

This rearrangement joins TRBV9 to TRBJ1-5; 8 nucleotides agree with TRBD1. Germline CDR1 and CDR2: SGDLS and YYNGEE. J gave up 2 bases and V 4 bases, and 11 bases lay outside the gene matches. The CDR3 extends over 17 amino acids. CDR3 region: CASSRNAGQGGNQPQHF. In nucleotides, the CDR3 is TGTGCCAGCAGCCGGAACGCTGGACAGGGCGGCAATCAGCCCCAGCATTTT.

This rearrangement joins TRBV6-5 to TRBJ1-6; 7 nucleotides agree with TRBD1. The length of the CDR3 is 15 residues. The V gene end was trimmed by 6 bases and the J gene end by 5 bases; junction bases not matched to a gene: 7. Germline lookup yields CDR1 MNHEY and CDR2 SVGAGI. The CDR3 region has the DNA TGTGCCAGCAGCCCCGGGGACAGTCATAATTCACCCCTCCACTTT. It encodes CASSPGDSHNSPLHF.

This rearrangement joins TRBV18 to TRBJ2-1; the match to TRBD2 covers 11 bases. The CDR3 sequence is 16 residues long. The germline gives CDR1 KGHSH, CDR2 LQKENI. V dropped 0 bases and J dropped 4; count of bases not matched to a gene: 2. CDR3 loop: CASSPPGLAEYNEQFF. In nucleotides, the CDR3 is TGTGCCAGCTCACCACCGGGACTAGCGGAGTACAATGAGCAGTTCTTC. Full variable domain (remainder filled in from reference TRBV18 and TRBJ2-1): NAGVMQNPRHLVRRRGQEARLRCSPMKGHSHVYWYRQLPEEGLKFMVYLQKENIIDESGMPKERFSAEFPKEGPSILRIQQVVRGDSAAYFCASSPPGLAEYNEQFFGPGTRLTVL.

About this clone: Other nucleotide sequences from this sample produce the same CDR3. The chain carries TRBV6-6 and TRBJ2-3; TRBD1 aligns across 9 bases. V lost 5 bases, J lost 1 base, and 1 base stayed unmatched. Germline values: CDR1 MNHNY, CDR2 SVGAGI (reference sequence). The CDR3 runs to 14 residues. In DNA, the CDR3 is TGTGCCAGCAGTCGGACAGGGGGCACAGATACGCAGTATTTT. Its protein is CASSRTGGTDTQYF.

This clone was counted ten times or more. This CDR3 is also generated by other DNA sequences in the sample. The V gene is TRBV5-1, the J gene TRBJ1-2; possibly TRBD1 for D (6 bases). Between the trimmed V and J ends, which lost 5 bases and 8 bases, there was a span of 16 bases. Germline CDR1 is SGHRS and CDR2 is YFSETQ. This CDR3 spans 13 amino acids. The CDR3 region is CASSYAGEGGYTF. CDR3 bases: TGCGCCAGCAGTTATGCAGGGGAGGGAGGCTACACCTTC.

This clone has just a few counts. This chain connects TRBV28 to TRBJ2-5; D may match TRBD1 or TRBD2 (5 bases each). The V gene lost 6 bases and the J gene lost 3 bases, with 17 bases spanning the gap. Germline V gives CDR1 MDHEN, CDR2 SYDVKM. The length of the CDR3 is 15 residues. Here the CDR3 reads CASSLSTGRKETQYF. The CDR3 region has the DNA TGTGCCAGCAGCCTCTCGACGGGACGGAAAGAGACCCAGTACTTC.

This sequence joins TRBV5-1 and TRBJ2-3; no clear D gene. The germline V gene encodes CDR1 SGHRS and CDR2 YFSETQ. CDR3 length: 17 residues. V was clipped by 4 bases and J by 0 bases, with 18 bases between them. The CDR3 coding sequence is TGCGCCAGCAGCCTCACGGGTCGGTCCGCTAGCACAGATACGCAGTATTTT. This encodes CASSLTGRSASTDTQYF. The variable domain in full, with the rest retrieved from reference TRBV5-1 and TRBJ2-3, is KAGVTQTPRYLIKTRGQQVTLSCSPISGHRSVSWYQQTPGQGLQFLFEYFSETQRNKGNFPGRFSGRQFSNSRSEMNVSTLELGDSALYLCASSLTGRSASTDTQYFGPGTRLTVL.

This clone has a handful of counts. The same CDR3 can be traced to other DNA sequences in this sample. This chain joins TRBV5-1 and TRBJ1-4; no definite D call. CDR3 length equals 14 residues. Germline V lookup: CDR1 SGHRS, CDR2 YFSETQ. V was cut by 5 bases and J by 2 bases, with 10 bases left in between. For the CDR3, the DNA is TGCGCCAGCAGTCTGGAGTTTACTAATGAAAAACTGTTTTTT. Protein: CASSLEFTNEKLFF.

The chain joins TRBV6-5 to TRBJ1-4; 8 bases agree with TRBD1. Unmatched junction bases numbered 6, after V lost 5 bases and J lost 7 bases. Germline values: CDR1 MNHEY, CDR2 SVGAGI. The CDR3 is 14 residues long. The CDR3 region is CASSTGQDPEKLFF. As DNA, the CDR3 is TGTGCCAGCAGTACGGGACAGGACCCTGAAAAACTGTTTTTT.

The chain recombines TRBV6-6 with TRBJ1-2, with a weak D call TRBD1 (6 bases). V was pared by 5 bases and J by 6 bases, with 13 bases between. The germline CDR1 and CDR2 sequences are MNHNY and SVGAGI (reference sequence). This CDR3 comprises 13 residues. Written as DNA, the CDR3 is TGTGCCAGCAGTCTCGGACAGATTAATGGCTACACCTTC. This translates into CASSLGQINGYTF.

The chain carries TRBV7-9 and TRBJ2-1; 7 nucleotides match TRBD2. The CDR3 is made up of 16 amino acids. With V trimmed by 1 base and J by 4 bases, 7 bases remained unmatched. The V gene's germline CDR1 is SEHNR and CDR2 FQNEAQ (reference sequence). The CDR3 is CASSLVGGGSYNEQFF. CDR3 nucleotide sequence: TGTGCCAGCAGCTTAGTGGGCGGGGGATCATACAATGAGCAGTTCTTC. Filled out from reference TRBV7-9 and TRBJ2-1, the complete variable domain reads DTGVSQNPRHKITKRGQNVTFRCDPISEHNRLYWYRQTLGQGPEFLTYFQNEAQLEKSRLLSDRFSAERPKGSFSTLEIQRTEQGDSAMYLCASSLVGGGSYNEQFFGPGTRLTVL.

The J gene is TRBJ1-6, the V gene TRBV5-1; D uncertain. The CDR3 has 13 residues. Germline V gene lookup returns CDR1 SGHRS and CDR2 YFSETQ. Trimming stripped 0 bases from V and 9 bases from J, with 7 bases between. This chain's CDR3 is CASSLDRGSPLHF. CDR3 sequence (DNA): TGCGCCAGCAGCTTGGACCGTGGTTCACCCCTCCACTTT.

V usage is TRBV5-4 and J usage is TRBJ2-6, with 8 bases identical to TRBD2. The CDR3 is 16 amino acids. Per the germline V gene, CDR1 is SGHNT and CDR2 is YYREEE (reference sequence). V lost 4 bases to trimming and J lost 0 bases; unmatched junction nucleotides: 3. The DNA of the CDR3 is TGTGCCAGCAGCCCCCGGGGGGGCTCTGGGGCCAACGTCCTGACTTTC. Translation: CASSPRGGSGANVLTF.

The V call is TRBV5-6, the J call TRBJ2-7; maybe TRBD1 (5 bases). Germline CDR1 and CDR2: SGHDT and YYEEEE. This CDR3 comprises 17 residues. V was pared by 2 bases and J by 2 bases, with 20 bases between. The CDR3 sequence is CASSFLTDSAGPYEQYF. CDR3 sequence (DNA): TGTGCCAGCAGCTTTTTAACGGATTCGGCAGGGCCCTACGAGCAGTACTTC.

This clone was detected ten times or more. The CDR3 reads CASSSPRTGGTGELFF. In DNA, the CDR3 is TGTGCCAGCAGCTCCCCACGGACAGGGGGAACCGGGGAGCTGTTTTTT. This sequence joins TRBV7-9 and TRBJ2-2; 10 nucleotides agree with TRBD1. Germline trimming cut 4 bases from V and 5 bases from J; bases unmatched to any gene: 7. CDR1 SEHNR and CDR2 FQNEAQ come from the germline V gene (reference sequence). This CDR3 has 16 amino acids.